This T cell receptor (beta chain) derives from a study of vaccination and CD4 T cells after COVID-19. This clonotype was detected a few times. The CDR3 length is 15 residues. Germline CDR1 SEHNR, CDR2 FQNEAQ (reference sequence). The trim removed 4 bases at V and 7 bases at J, leaving 12 bases unmatched. Indicated time point: late sampling 161 to 241 days after vaccination in a few convalescent patients. TCRdb independently ran MiXCR on the PCR reads; one entry per CDR3 protein. The repertoire holds tens of thousands of distinct CDR3 sequences, with roughly 45% as singletons. Sample: CD4+ T cells from blood, taken about 7 months after SARS-CoV-2 vaccination. The genes are TRBV7-9 and TRBJ1-2; 7 nucleotides line up with TRBD1. The source of this sequence is a human donor who had recovered from COVID-19. The CDR3 region is CASSSTGTEVFGYTF. The CDR3 DNA reads as TGTGCCAGCAGCTCGACCGGGACAGAAGTCTTTGGCTACACCTTC.